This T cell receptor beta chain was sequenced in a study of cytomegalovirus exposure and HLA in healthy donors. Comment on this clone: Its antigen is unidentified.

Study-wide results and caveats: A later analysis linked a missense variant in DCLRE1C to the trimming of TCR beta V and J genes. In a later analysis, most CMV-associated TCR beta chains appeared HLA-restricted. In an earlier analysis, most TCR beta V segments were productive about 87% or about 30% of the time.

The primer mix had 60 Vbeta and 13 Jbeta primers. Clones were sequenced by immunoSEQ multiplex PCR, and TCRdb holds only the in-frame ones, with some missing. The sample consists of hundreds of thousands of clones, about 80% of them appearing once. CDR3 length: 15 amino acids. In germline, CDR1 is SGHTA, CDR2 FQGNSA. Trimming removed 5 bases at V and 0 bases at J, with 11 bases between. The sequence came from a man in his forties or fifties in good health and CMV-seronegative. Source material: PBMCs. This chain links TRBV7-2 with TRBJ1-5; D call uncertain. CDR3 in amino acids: CASSPGLISNQPQHF. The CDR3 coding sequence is TGTGCCAGCAGCCCCGGACTCATTAGCAATCAGCCCCAGCATTTT.